This TCR beta chain was observed in a study of response to subunit inactivated influenza vaccine. Broader study findings: Researchers suggested that each seasonal influenza vaccination recruits few new T cells.

TCRdb fed the RT-PCR reads into MiXCR, producing one record per CDR3 protein. The sample consists of about 620,000 distinct CDR3 sequences, 12% of them appearing once. The junction had 11 bases not matched to a gene; V was cut back by 6 bases and J by 1 base. Per the germline V gene, CDR1 is WSHSY and CDR2 is SAAADI. The CDR3 totals 16 residues. This clonotype showed up just a few times. The antigen remains unidentified. Source: PBMCs from blood, taken on the day of vaccination. This TCR was recovered from a man aged 50 to 60 who received an inactivated influenza vaccine. This chain connects TRBV10-2 to TRBJ2-5; 7 bases are shared with TRBD1. The CDR3 region is CASRGRDRGLQETQYF. CDR3 nucleotides: TGCGCCAGCAGGGGAAGGGACAGAGGCCTCCAAGAGACCCAGTACTTC.